A single T cell receptor (beta chain) is shown here with its context. This clonotype was seen more than once but under ten times. The antigen it recognizes is unknown. It has no much larger one-base neighbor in the sample; base qualities were not kept. A patient counted as having stable Graves' hyperthyroidism if no progression to ophthalmopathy occurred over 18 months of follow-up. The hyperthyroidism patients were between 18 and 65 years old and newly diagnosed, with a disease duration of less than 2 months. Patients with uncontrolled infections, other autoimmune diseases, pregnancy or lactation were excluded. Diagnoses were established on the basis of clinical symptoms, serum thyroxine and TRAb, thyroid ultrasound, and orbital computed tomography. PBMCs were separated from 10 ml of fresh peripheral blood using Ficoll-Paque density gradient centrifugation. Total RNA was extracted with Trizol reagent, and quality was checked on an Agilent 2100 Bioanalyzer.

This entry is derived from a study of T cells in Graves' hyperthyroidism and ophthalmopathy (dated by TCRdb to the late 2010s). At the level of the whole study: Peripheral blood was sampled at the time of initial diagnosis, prior to any treatment. To identify distinguishing TCR V-J signatures, a discovery cohort of roughly 100 patients was used, comprising some 45 with Graves' ophthalmopathy and about 59 with stable Graves' hyperthyroidism. Whether ophthalmopathy could be predicted prospectively was tested in an independent validation cohort made up of under 20 hyperthyroidism patients plus 17 patients who later progressed to ophthalmopathy. The approximately 100 discovery patients were randomly divided into training and test sets at a 7:3 ratio. In several Graves' hyperthyroidism patients, the study also compared T-cell repertoires from thyroid tissue with T-cell repertoires from blood. Following sampling, methimazole starting at 30 mg daily was given to hyperthyroidism patients, and high-dose intravenous methylprednisolone was given to ophthalmopathy patients. According to the paper, TCR Vbeta CDR3 sequencing was carried out on around 140 peripheral blood samples, which came from 40 to 45 ophthalmopathy, 70 to 80 hyperthyroidism and approximately 17 progressor patients.

Amplification of TCR beta CDR3 regions was carried out from RNA transcripts. The first round of RT-PCR for the TCR CDR3 was performed with the HTBI primer set and the Qiagen OneStep RT-PCR kit. A second multiplex PCR round built the libraries, followed by size selection and purification. Sequencing of the libraries was done on an Illumina HiSeq2000 using paired-end 100 bp reads. The published analysis was carried out like this. SOAPnuke was used to process the raw data, with reads discarded if the reads contained adapters or uncalled bases, had a mean Phred below 15, or lacked an exact constant-primer or identifier match. COPE v1.2.5 was used to merge the high-quality paired reads, and each unique nucleotide sequence was defined as a clonotype. MiTCR v1.1 was used to align the clonotypes against IMGT TRBV, TRBD and TRBJ reference segments. The analysis included only V-J combinations with a frequency above 0.0001, which together covered roughly 99% of the repertoires. The TCS score was defined as F50 (clonal expansion) divided by E x V (chaos), with BLOSUM62-based TCRdist calculated between CDR3 peptides within each V-J. Welch's t-statistics and random forest reduced roughly 540 V-J features to roughly 13, which were used in a naive Bayes classifier (R e1071). TCRdb's own reprocessing of the public reads used fastp at Q25 and MiXCR and kept productive beta chains. Merged by CDR3 protein, the rows form single entries marked with the most common genes and DNA. It is TCRdb's table, rather than the study itself, that gives the V and J calls and clone size. The sample data list around 560,000 distinct CDR3 sequences, and 15% to 20% of these were observed just once. The top ten constitute approximately 18% of the sample.

The investigation overall reported the following: No statistical method was used to set the sample size in advance, and investigators knew the group allocation. Blood samples also contained most of the expanded thyroid clonotypes (frequency above 0.001), which suggests that blood repertoires may reflect thyroid immune responses. A 13 V-J signature model separated ophthalmopathy from stable hyperthyroidism, with 87.88% sensitivity and 81% to 82% specificity in cross-validation and 80%/75% in testing. In validation, the model predicted progression to ophthalmopathy with over 65% sensitivity and roughly 75% specificity, a median of 6.5 months before onset.

This receptor was obtained from a woman aged 18-29 years with Graves' hyperthyroidism. Input material: blood.

In nucleotide form, the sequence is TGTGCCAGCAGCTTAGTCGCCAGCCAAGAGACCCAGTACTTC. Translated, it gives CASSLVASQETQYF. The chain is made from TRBV11-3 and TRBJ2-5, with no D gene named confidently. The trim is 1 base for V and 1 base for J, with a gap of 7 bases between the germline ends. The CDR3 sequence holds 14 residues, the cysteine and phenylalanine included. The sequence is cut down to CDR3 DNA, 42 bases in frame from base 1. CDR1 is given as SGHNT and CDR2 as YENEEA, both from the germline V gene.